This TCR beta chain was observed in a study of T cell responses to AZD1222 COVID-19 vaccine. The CDR3 loop spans 13 amino acids. Trimming removed 6 bases at V and 2 bases at J, with 11 bases between. The V gene's germline CDR1 is WNHNN and CDR2 SYGVQD (reference sequence). The method was immunoSEQ multiplex PCR; TCRdb's version includes in-frame clones alone and lacks a portion of them. The sample has 110,000 or so clones; 88% are singletons. Note on this clone: What it binds is not known.

Study results and limitations: Only a handful of people who got AZD1222 tested seropositive at baseline. The span of vaccine-associated CD4 TCRs extended across spike, with dominance at 160-218 and 743-854. Unmutated regions of variants are reportedly targeted by nearly half of spike-specific TCRs. The study sampled repertoires only after the peak T cell response.

The V and J genes are TRBV10-1 and TRBJ2-7; D may be TRBD2 (5 bases). This TCR was recovered from an adult who received the AZD1222 COVID-19 vaccine. The sequences come from peripheral blood, collected 28 days after the second AZD1222 dose. CDR3 loop: CASSEGLTYEQYF. The CDR3 coding sequence is TGCGCCAGCAGCGAGGGTCTGACCTACGAGCAGTACTTC.